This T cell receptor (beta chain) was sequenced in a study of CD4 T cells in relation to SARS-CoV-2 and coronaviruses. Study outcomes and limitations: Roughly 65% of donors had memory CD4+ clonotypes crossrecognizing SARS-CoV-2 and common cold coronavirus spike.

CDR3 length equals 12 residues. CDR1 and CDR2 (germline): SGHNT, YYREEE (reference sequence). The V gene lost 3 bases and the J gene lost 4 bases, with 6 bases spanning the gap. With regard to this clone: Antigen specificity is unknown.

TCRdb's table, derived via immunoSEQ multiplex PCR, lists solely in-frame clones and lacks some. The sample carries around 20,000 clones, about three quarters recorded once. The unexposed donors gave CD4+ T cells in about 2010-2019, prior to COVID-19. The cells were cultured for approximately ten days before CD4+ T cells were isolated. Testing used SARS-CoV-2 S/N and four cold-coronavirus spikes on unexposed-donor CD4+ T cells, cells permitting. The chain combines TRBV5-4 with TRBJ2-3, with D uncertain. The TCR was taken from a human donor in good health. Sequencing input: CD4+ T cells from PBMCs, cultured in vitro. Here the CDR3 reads CASSSIADTQYF. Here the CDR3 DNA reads TGTGCCAGCAGCTCGATAGCAGATACGCAGTATTTT.